These T cell receptor beta chains were read from a single sample in a study of OX40 agonist ivuxolimab in advanced cancers. TCRdb keeps only in-frame clones here, not all; method: immunoSEQ multiplex PCR. The table lists around 41,000 clones, about 88% of them singletons. This sample comprised CD4+ or CD8+ T cells sorted from blood, obtained in a trial of the OX40 agonist ivuxolimab. The source is an adult with an advanced solid tumor such as melanoma, head and neck, liver or kidney cancer. Each CDR3 is given with its conserved first and last residue. The order of the fields is V gene, J gene, D gene, CDR3 length, clone size, CDR3 protein, CDR3 DNA. A D gene is named only where the DNA matches it firmly. Size is stated for part of the rows, as once, few or many counts, or as a class when the clone is expanded.

V: TRBV4-1
J: TRBJ2-1
D: TRBD2
length: 16
size: .
CDR3: CASRPGLPEPGNEQFF
DNA: TGCGCCAGCAGGCCGGGACTACCCGAACCAGGCAATGAGCAGTTCTTC

V: TRBV5-6
J: TRBJ1-5
D: .
length: 14
size: .
CDR3: CASSLRGSNQPQHF
DNA: TGTGCCAGCAGCTTAAGGGGAAGCAATCAGCCCCAGCATTTT

V: TRBV5-1
J: TRBJ2-7
D: TRBD2
length: 15
size: .
CDR3: CASTFSGRATYEQYF
DNA: TGCGCCAGCACCTTTAGCGGGAGGGCAACGTACGAGCAGTACTTC

V: TRBV30
J: TRBJ2-7
D: .
length: 13
size: .
CDR3: CAWSVGRAYEQYF
DNA: TGTGCCTGGAGTGTCGGCAGAGCCTACGAGCAGTACTTC

V: TRBV28
J: TRBJ2-5
D: .
length: 12
size: .
CDR3: CASSSLLETQYF
DNA: TGTGCCAGCAGTTCCTTGTTAGAGACCCAGTACTTC

V: TRBV6-1
J: TRBJ1-5
D: .
length: 14
size: few
CDR3: CASSDAGGYQPQHF
DNA: TGTGCCAGCAGTGACGCGGGCGGTTATCAGCCCCAGCATTTT

V: TRBV30
J: TRBJ2-3
D: .
length: 12
size: .
CDR3: CAWARLTDTQYF
DNA: TGTGCCTGGGCCAGACTCACAGATACGCAGTATTTT

V: TRBV6-5
J: TRBJ1-5
D: .
length: 14
size: .
CDR3: CASKWAHSNQPQHF
DNA: TGTGCCAGCAAGTGGGCCCATAGCAATCAGCCCCAGCATTTT

V: TRBV5-1
J: TRBJ2-7
D: .
length: 14
size: few
CDR3: CASSERQVSYEQYF
DNA: TGCGCCAGCAGCGAGAGACAGGTCTCCTACGAGCAGTACTTC

V: TRBV2
J: TRBJ2-1
D: .
length: 12
size: once
CDR3: CASRGRSNEQFF
DNA: TGTGCCTCCCGGGGCCGTTCCAATGAGCAGTTCTTC

V: TRBV4-1
J: TRBJ2-7
D: TRBD1
length: 15
size: .
CDR3: CASSQPGTGDYEQYF
DNA: TGCGCCAGCAGCCAGCCCGGGACAGGAGATTACGAGCAGTACTTC

V: TRBV7-8
J: TRBJ1-3
D: .
length: 14
size: .
CDR3: CASSTRGGGNTIYF
DNA: TGTGCCAGCAGCACCCGTGGGGGTGGAAACACCATATATTTT

V: TRBV7-8
J: TRBJ1-5
D: .
length: 13
size: .
CDR3: CASHLTLGQPQHF
DNA: TGTGCCAGCCACCTTACCCTGGGGCAGCCCCAGCATTTT

V: TRBV27
J: TRBJ2-6
D: .
length: 15
size: .
CDR3: CASSSLSSGANVLTF
DNA: TGTGCCAGCAGTTCCCTGAGCTCTGGGGCCAACGTCCTGACTTTC

V: TRBV6-6
J: TRBJ2-7
D: TRBD1
length: 13
size: .
CDR3: CASSRGTAYEQYF
DNA: TGTGCCAGCAGCCGAGGGACAGCCTACGAGCAGTACTTC

V: TRBV6-4
J: TRBJ2-3
D: .
length: 14
size: .
CDR3: CASSGSGGTDTQYF
DNA: TGTGCCAGCAGTGGGTCAGGGGGCACAGATACGCAGTATTTT

V: TRBV5-4
J: TRBJ2-6
D: .
length: 16
size: .
CDR3: CASSLEGNSGANVLTF
DNA: TGTGCCAGCAGCTTGGAGGGTAACTCTGGGGCCAACGTCCTGACTTTC

V: TRBV19
J: TRBJ1-1
D: .
length: 14
size: .
CDR3: CASSTGGTNTEAFF
DNA: TGTGCCAGTAGTACCGGGGGGACGAACACTGAAGCTTTCTTT

V: TRBV6-9
J: TRBJ2-7
D: .
length: 13
size: .
CDR3: CASKGADSYEQYF
DNA: TGTGCCAGCAAAGGCGCGGACTCCTACGAGCAGTACTTC

V: TRBV19
J: TRBJ1-5
D: TRBD1
length: 14
size: .
CDR3: CATRGQRVGQPQHF
DNA: TGTGCCACTAGGGGACAGAGGGTCGGCCAGCCCCAGCATTTT

V: TRBV5-1
J: TRBJ2-7
D: TRBD1
length: 14
size: once
CDR3: CASSPGTGGYEQYF
DNA: TGCGCCAGCAGCCCCGGGACAGGGGGCTACGAGCAGTACTTC

V: TRBV10-3
J: TRBJ1-6
D: .
length: 15
size: .
CDR3: CAISESSLGGSPLHF
DNA: TGTGCCATCAGTGAGTCCTCGTTGGGCGGGTCACCCCTCCACTTT

V: TRBV7-3
J: TRBJ2-5
D: TRBD2
length: 15
size: .
CDR3: CASSPQSGRWETQYF
DNA: TGTGCCAGCAGCCCCCAAAGCGGGAGGTGGGAGACCCAGTACTTC

V: TRBV11-2
J: TRBJ2-5
D: .
length: 15
size: .
CDR3: CASSLGNLVQETQYF
DNA: TGTGCCAGCAGCTTAGGAAACTTAGTCCAAGAGACCCAGTACTTC

V: TRBV21-1
J: TRBJ2-1
D: .
length: 10
size: .
CDR3: CASSKGPPFF
DNA: TGTGCCAGCAGCAAGGGACCTCCGTTCTTC

V: TRBV27
J: TRBJ1-4
D: TRBD1
length: 15
size: .
CDR3: CASRRTGGTNEKLFF
DNA: TGTGCCAGCAGGCGTACAGGGGGGACTAATGAAAAACTGTTTTTT

V: TRBV7-7
J: TRBJ2-3
D: TRBD1
length: 14
size: .
CDR3: CASSLGQGTDTQYF
DNA: TGTGCTAGCAGCCTCGGACAGGGAACAGATACGCAGTATTTT

V: TRBV27
J: TRBJ2-6
D: .
length: 19
size: .
CDR3: CASSYLKGSLDSGANVLTF
DNA: TGTGCCAGCAGTTACCTTAAAGGGTCCTTGGACTCTGGGGCCAACGTCCTGACTTTC

V: TRBV7-2
J: TRBJ2-7
D: .
length: 15
size: .
CDR3: CASSLATDPAHEQYF
DNA: TGTGCCAGCAGCTTAGCGACAGACCCGGCCCACGAGCAGTACTTC

V: TRBV28
J: TRBJ2-1
D: TRBD1
length: 16
size: .
CDR3: CASSFPRDRGDNEQFF
DNA: TGTGCCAGCAGTTTTCCCCGGGACAGGGGAGACAATGAGCAGTTCTTC

V: TRBV5-5
J: TRBJ2-2
D: TRBD2
length: 16
size: .
CDR3: CASSSLAEGNTGELFF
DNA: TGTGCCAGCAGCTCGCTAGCGGAGGGGAACACCGGGGAGCTGTTTTTT

V: TRBV29-1
J: TRBJ1-4
D: TRBD1
length: 15
size: .
CDR3: CSATEPGTGFEKLFF
DNA: TGCAGCGCTACCGAGCCGGGGACAGGGTTCGAAAAACTGTTTTTT

V: TRBV7-6
J: TRBJ1-6
D: TRBD1
length: 16
size: .
CDR3: CASSAGQGAGNSPLHF
DNA: TGTGCCAGCAGCGCGGGACAGGGGGCGGGGAATTCACCCCTCCACTTT

V: TRBV29-1
J: TRBJ2-1
D: .
length: 10
size: .
CDR3: CSVGDFEQFF
DNA: TGCAGCGTGGGGGACTTTGAGCAGTTCTTC

V: TRBV4-1
J: TRBJ2-2
D: TRBD1
length: 14
size: .
CDR3: CASSPDRVGGELFF
DNA: TGCGCCAGCAGCCCGGACAGGGTGGGAGGGGAGCTGTTTTTT

V: TRBV19
J: TRBJ2-1
D: TRBD2
length: 16
size: .
CDR3: CASKSSGRAYYNEQFF
DNA: TGTGCCAGTAAGTCCAGCGGGAGGGCCTACTACAATGAGCAGTTCTTC

V: TRBV19
J: TRBJ1-6
D: TRBD1
length: 15
size: .
CDR3: CASSQGQEFNSPLHF
DNA: TGTGCCAGTAGCCAGGGACAGGAATTTAATTCACCCCTCCACTTT

V: TRBV5-1
J: TRBJ2-7
D: TRBD2
length: 15
size: .
CDR3: CASSPLAGGLHEQYF
DNA: TGCGCCAGCAGCCCCCTAGCGGGAGGGCTACACGAGCAGTACTTC

V: TRBV28
J: TRBJ1-2
D: .
length: 16
size: .
CDR3: CASSPPGAGMAYGYTF
DNA: TGTGCCAGCAGCCCCCCCGGAGCGGGGATGGCCTATGGCTACACCTTC

V: TRBV11-2
J: TRBJ1-3
D: .
length: 15
size: .
CDR3: CASSKQGLSGNTIYF
DNA: TGTGCCAGCAGCAAGCAGGGTTTATCTGGAAACACCATATATTTT

V: TRBV27
J: TRBJ2-7
D: TRBD1
length: 15
size: .
CDR3: CASSLYRDRGNEQYF
DNA: TGTGCCAGCAGTTTGTACCGGGACAGGGGCAACGAGCAGTACTTC

V: TRBV7-2
J: TRBJ2-7
D: .
length: 13
size: .
CDR3: CASSLGYSYEQYF
DNA: TGTGCCAGCAGCTTAGGTTACTCCTACGAGCAGTACTTC

V: TRBV5-1
J: TRBJ1-1
D: .
length: 15
size: .
CDR3: CASSWGGGRNTEAFF
DNA: TGCGCCAGCAGCTGGGGTGGGGGACGGAACACTGAAGCTTTCTTT

V: TRBV4-1
J: TRBJ2-7
D: TRBD2
length: 15
size: .
CDR3: CASSLAAGGWYEQYF
DNA: TGCGCCAGCAGCCTAGCAGCGGGAGGGTGGTACGAGCAGTACTTC

V: TRBV19
J: TRBJ1-5
D: .
length: 14
size: once
CDR3: CASNGVLHNQPQHF
DNA: TGTGCCAGTAACGGGGTCCTCCACAATCAGCCCCAGCATTTT

V: TRBV30
J: TRBJ1-5
D: TRBD1
length: 14
size: few
CDR3: CAWSVPTGGQPQHF
DNA: TGTGCCTGGAGTGTACCGACAGGGGGACAGCCCCAGCATTTT

V: TRBV20-1
J: TRBJ2-7
D: .
length: 11
size: .
CDR3: CSASGSYEQYF
DNA: TGCAGTGCTAGCGGTTCCTACGAGCAGTACTTC

V: TRBV11-2
J: TRBJ2-7
D: .
length: 13
size: .
CDR3: CASSLGMTYEQYF
DNA: TGTGCCAGCAGCTTAGGGATGACGTACGAGCAGTACTTC

V: TRBV4-1
J: TRBJ2-7
D: .
length: 17
size: .
CDR3: CASSQAPGRSLSYEQYF
DNA: TGCGCCAGCAGCCAAGCCCCGGGGAGGAGCCTCTCCTACGAGCAGTACTTC

V: TRBV18
J: TRBJ2-7
D: .
length: 15
size: once
CDR3: CASSGGQTLTYEQYF
DNA: TGTGCCAGCTCAGGGGGGCAGACCCTAACCTACGAGCAGTACTTC

V: TRBV29-1
J: TRBJ2-1
D: .
length: 15
size: .
CDR3: CSVEERGVRYNEQFF
DNA: TGCAGCGTTGAAGAGAGGGGGGTCCGCTACAATGAGCAGTTCTTC

V: TRBV28
J: TRBJ2-3
D: .
length: 16
size: .
CDR3: CASHSLLGGGTDTQYF
DNA: TGTGCCAGCCACTCCCTCCTAGGGGGGGGCACAGATACGCAGTATTTT

V: TRBV5-1
J: TRBJ1-6
D: .
length: 14
size: once
CDR3: CASSLGGDNSPLHF
DNA: TGCGCCAGCAGCTTGGGAGGGGACAATTCACCCCTCCACTTT

V: TRBV11-2
J: TRBJ1-4
D: .
length: 14
size: .
CDR3: CASSTGPPNEKLFF
DNA: TGTGCCAGCAGCACGGGACCGCCTAATGAAAAACTGTTTTTT

V: TRBV4-1
J: TRBJ1-5
D: TRBD1
length: 18
size: .
CDR3: CASSPGQVWGQGNQPQHF
DNA: TGCGCCAGCAGCCCTGGACAGGTCTGGGGCCAAGGCAATCAGCCCCAGCATTTT

V: TRBV6-5
J: TRBJ2-2
D: .
length: 11
size: .
CDR3: CASNLGGTLFF
DNA: TGTGCCAGCAATCTTGGCGGGACCTTGTTTTTT

V: TRBV9
J: TRBJ2-1
D: TRBD2
length: 15
size: .
CDR3: CASSTLAGEGNEQFF
DNA: TGTGCCAGCAGCACCTTAGCGGGAGAGGGGAATGAGCAGTTCTTC

V: TRBV6-1
J: TRBJ1-6
D: .
length: 15
size: .
CDR3: CASVREGLYNSPLHF
DNA: TGTGCCAGCGTCCGAGAGGGGCTGTATAATTCACCCCTCCACTTT

V: TRBV7-7
J: TRBJ2-5
D: TRBD1
length: 14
size: .
CDR3: CASSFDRGLETQYF
DNA: TGTGCTAGCAGCTTCGACAGGGGGCTTGAGACCCAGTACTTC